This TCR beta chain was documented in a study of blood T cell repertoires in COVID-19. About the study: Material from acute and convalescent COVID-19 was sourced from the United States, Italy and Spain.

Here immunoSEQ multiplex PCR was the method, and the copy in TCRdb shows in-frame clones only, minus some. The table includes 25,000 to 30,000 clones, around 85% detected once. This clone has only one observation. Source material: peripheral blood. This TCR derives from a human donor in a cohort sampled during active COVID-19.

CDR3 in DNA: TGCGCCAGCAGCTTGTTGGGACAGGGGGCAGATACGCAGTATTTT. It translates to CASSLLGQGADTQYF. The V call is TRBV5-1, the J call TRBJ2-3; 11 nucleotides line up with TRBD1. Trimming at V came to 1 base and at J to 4 bases, leaving 2 bases not matched to a gene. CDR3 length: 15 amino acids. Germline V gene sequence: CDR1 SGHRS, CDR2 YFSETQ.